This T cell receptor (beta chain) was documented in a study of T cells after yellow fever vaccination. The table lists this clonotype with many counts. In TCRdb, the 5' RACE reads were re-called with MiXCR into one record per CDR3 protein. The top ten hold about 0.51% of the sample, which has roughly 260,000 distinct CDR3 sequences, over 10% seen once. The germline gives CDR1 DFQATT, CDR2 SNEGSKA (reference sequence). V gave up 5 bases and J gave up 5 bases; unmatched junction bases: 8. This CDR3 spans 14 amino acids. This clonotype was obtained from a man aged 25-45 years who received the YFV17D yellow fever vaccine. This specimen was CD4+ T cells sorted from PBMCs, taken 45 days after the yellow fever booster vaccination. The chain is built from TRBV20-1 and TRBJ2-5, with TRBD2 identical over 10 bases. This CDR3 reads CSARPSGSGETQYF. DNA for the CDR3: TGCAGTGCTCGCCCTAGCGGGAGTGGGGAGACCCAGTACTTC.